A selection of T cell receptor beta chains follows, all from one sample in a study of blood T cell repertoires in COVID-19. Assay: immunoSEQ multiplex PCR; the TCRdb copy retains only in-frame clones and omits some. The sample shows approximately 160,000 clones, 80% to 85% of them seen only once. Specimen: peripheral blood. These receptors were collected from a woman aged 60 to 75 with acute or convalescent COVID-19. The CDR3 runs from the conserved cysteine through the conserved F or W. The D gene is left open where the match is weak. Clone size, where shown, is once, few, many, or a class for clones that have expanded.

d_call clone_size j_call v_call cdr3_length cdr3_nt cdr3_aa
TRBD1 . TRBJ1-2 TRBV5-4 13 TGTGCCAGCAGCTTTTCAGGGGGCTATGGCTACACCTTC CASSFSGGYGYTF
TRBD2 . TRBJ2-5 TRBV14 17 TGTGCCAGCAGCCAAGATACCCGGCTAGCGGGTAAAGAGACCCAGTACTTC CASSQDTRLAGKETQYF
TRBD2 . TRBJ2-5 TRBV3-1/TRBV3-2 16 TGTGCCAGCAGCCAAGACCCAAACGGGGGGTGGGCGACCCAGTACTTC CASSQDPNGGWATQYF
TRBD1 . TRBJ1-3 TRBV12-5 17 TGTGCTAGTGGTCCTGACCCCTACAGGGGGTCTGGAAACACCATATATTTT CASGPDPYRGSGNTIYF
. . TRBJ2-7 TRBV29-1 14 TGCAGTGCTATTGGTGGGGGGGCCCCCTACGAGCAGTACTTC CSAIGGGAPYEQYF
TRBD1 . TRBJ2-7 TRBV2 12 TGTGCCAGCAGCCCTGACAGGGGCGAGCAGTACTTC CASSPDRGEQYF
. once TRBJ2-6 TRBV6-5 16 TGTGCCAGCAGTTACCCTACAGGATCTGGGGCCAACGTCCTGACTTTC CASSYPTGSGANVLTF
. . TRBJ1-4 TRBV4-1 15 TGCGCCAGCAGCCAAGGAAGGGGAGGAACTGAAAAACTGTTTTTT CASSQGRGGTEKLFF
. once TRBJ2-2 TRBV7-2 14 TGTGCCAGCAGCTTATTTCAGGCAACCGGGGAGCTGTTTTTT CASSLFQATGELFF
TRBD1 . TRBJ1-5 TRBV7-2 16 TGTGCCAGCAGCCCTGGGGACAGGGTCGGCAATCAGCCCCAGCATTTT CASSPGDRVGNQPQHF
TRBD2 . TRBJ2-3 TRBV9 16 TGTGCCAGCAGCGTACGGACGGGGGGGGTCCCAGATACGCAGTATTTT CASSVRTGGVPDTQYF
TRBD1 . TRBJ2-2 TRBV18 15 TGTGCCAGCTCCTTACAGGGGGCGAACACCGGGGAGCTGTTTTTT CASSLQGANTGELFF
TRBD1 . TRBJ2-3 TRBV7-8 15 TGTGCCAGCAGCTCGACAGGGAAAAACACAGATACGCAGTATTTT CASSSTGKNTDTQYF
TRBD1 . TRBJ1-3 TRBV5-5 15 TGTGCCAGCAGCTTGTTTGGGGACAGGGGAAACACCATATATTTT CASSLFGDRGNTIYF
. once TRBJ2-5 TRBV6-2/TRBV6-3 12 TGTGCCAGCAGCCCGGGACTTTCGGCCCAGTACTTC CASSPGLSAQYF
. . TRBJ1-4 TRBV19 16 TGTGCCAGTAGTACACCGAACAGGGCTCTTAATGAAAAACTGTTTTTT CASSTPNRALNEKLFF
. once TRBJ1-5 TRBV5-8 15 TGTGCCAGCAGCTTAACAGGGAATAGCAATCAGCCCCAGCATTTT CASSLTGNSNQPQHF
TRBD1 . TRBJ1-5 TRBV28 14 TGTGCCAGCAGTCCGCCACAGGGGCGACAGCCCCAGCATTTT CASSPPQGRQPQHF
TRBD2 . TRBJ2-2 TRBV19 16 TGTGCCAGTAGTGGTAGCGGGGGGCTGAACACCGGGGAGCTGTTTTTT CASSGSGGLNTGELFF
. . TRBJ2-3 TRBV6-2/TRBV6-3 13 TGTGCCAGCAGTTACCACAATCCAGATACGCAGTATTTT CASSYHNPDTQYF
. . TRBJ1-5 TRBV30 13 TGTGCCTGGAGTCCCGGGGACAATCAGCCCCAGCATTTT CAWSPGDNQPQHF
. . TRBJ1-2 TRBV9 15 TGTGCCAGCAGCGTAGATTGGGAGGGGCCTCATGGCTACACCTTC CASSVDWEGPHGYTF
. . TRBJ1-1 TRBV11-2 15 TGTGCCAGCAGCTACCCCGGGACACAGAACACTGAAGCTTTCTTT CASSYPGTQNTEAFF
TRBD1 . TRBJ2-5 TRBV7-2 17 TGTGCCAGCAGCCCGATCCTCGGACAGGTCGGTGGAGAGACCCAGTACTTC CASSPILGQVGGETQYF
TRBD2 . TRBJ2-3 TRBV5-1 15 TGCGCCAGCAGCTTGGCGACTAGCGCAACAGATACGCAGTATTTT CASSLATSATDTQYF
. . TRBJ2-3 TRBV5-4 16 TGTGCCAGCAGCTTATTCATCCGAGGTAGCACAGATACGCAGTATTTT CASSLFIRGSTDTQYF
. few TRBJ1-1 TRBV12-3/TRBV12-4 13 TGTGCCAGCAGCCGACAGCAGAACACTGAAGCTTTCTTT CASSRQQNTEAFF
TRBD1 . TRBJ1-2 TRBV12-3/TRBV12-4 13 TGTGCCAGCAGTGTCGGACAGGGTGGAGGCTACACCTTC CASSVGQGGGYTF
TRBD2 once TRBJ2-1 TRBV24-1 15 TGTGCCACCAGTGACGGACTAGCGGGAGACAATGAGCAGTTCTTC CATSDGLAGDNEQFF
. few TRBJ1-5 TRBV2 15 TGTGCCAGCAGGCGGGGGGGATTTAGCAATCAGCCCCAGCATTTT CASRRGGFSNQPQHF
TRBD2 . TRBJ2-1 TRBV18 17 TGTGCCAGCTCACCATCTAGCGGGGGGGCCTCTCTCAATGAGCAGTTCTTC CASSPSSGGASLNEQFF
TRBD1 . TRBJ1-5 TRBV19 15 TGTGCCAGTAGATGGACAGGGGTTAACAATCAGCCCCAGCATTTT CASRWTGVNNQPQHF
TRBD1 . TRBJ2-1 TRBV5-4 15 TGTGCCATCGCTTTGGACAGGGCCGCCTACAATGAGCAGTTCTTC CAIALDRAAYNEQFF
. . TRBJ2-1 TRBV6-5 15 TGTGCCAGCAGTTATCCCCAGGGCTCCTACAATGAGCAGTTCTTC CASSYPQGSYNEQFF
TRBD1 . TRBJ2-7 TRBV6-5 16 TGTGCCAGCAGTTCGCCTCAGGGGGAAGGGAACTACGAGCAGTACTTC CASSSPQGEGNYEQYF
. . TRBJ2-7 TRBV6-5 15 TGTGCCAGCAGTTACTCGGGCAGGGATTCCTACGAGCAGTACTTC CASSYSGRDSYEQYF
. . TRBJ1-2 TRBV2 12 TGTGCCAGCTCCGCAGCGGGCTATGGCTACACCTTC CASSAAGYGYTF
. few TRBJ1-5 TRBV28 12 TGTGCCAGCAGTTTTGGGGGCCAGCCCCAGCATTTT CASSFGGQPQHF
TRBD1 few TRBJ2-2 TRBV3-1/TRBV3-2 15 TGTGCCAGCAGCCCCTGGGACAGGGGTACCGGGGAGCTGTTTTTT CASSPWDRGTGELFF
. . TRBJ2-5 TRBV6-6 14 TGTGCCAGCAGTTACGGTACAGGGCAAGAGACCCAGTACTTC CASSYGTGQETQYF
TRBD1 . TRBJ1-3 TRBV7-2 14 TGTGCCAGCAGCTCCTCGACAGGGGGAAACACCATATATTTT CASSSSTGGNTIYF
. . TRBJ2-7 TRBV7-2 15 TGTGCCAGCAGCTTATGGGTCGACAAGACCTACGAGCAGTACTTC CASSLWVDKTYEQYF
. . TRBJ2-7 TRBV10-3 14 TGTGCCATCAGCGAACAGCTAACATCCTACGAGCAGTACTTC CAISEQLTSYEQYF
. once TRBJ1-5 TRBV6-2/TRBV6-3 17 TGTGCCAGCAGTTCCGGGTTCAGTGGGGCTAGCAATCAGCCCCAGCATTTT CASSSGFSGASNQPQHF
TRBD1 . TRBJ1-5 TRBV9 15 TGTGCCAGCAGCGGAAACGACAGGGGCAATCAGCCCCAGCATTTT CASSGNDRGNQPQHF
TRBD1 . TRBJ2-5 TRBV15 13 TGTGCCACCCAGAGGGGGCCCCAAGAGACCCAGTACTTC CATQRGPQETQYF
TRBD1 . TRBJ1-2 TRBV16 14 TGTGCCAGCAGCCAGTCGAAAAACAGGGGTGGCTACACCTTC CASSQSKNRGGYTF
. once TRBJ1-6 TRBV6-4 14 TGTGCCAGCAGTGTCTCTCGGGAGAACTCACCCCTCCACTTT CASSVSRENSPLHF
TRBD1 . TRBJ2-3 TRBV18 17 TGTGCCAGCTCACCACCGAGAGGGACAGGCAGCACAGATACGCAGTATTTT CASSPPRGTGSTDTQYF
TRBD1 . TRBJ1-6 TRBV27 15 TGTGCCAGCAGGACAGGGGGTACTTATAATTCACCCCTCCACTTT CASRTGGTYNSPLHF